This entry lists 5 T cell receptor beta chains sequenced from one sample in a study of identical twins. Using its own MiXCR run on the 5' RACE reads, TCRdb lists one record per CDR3 protein. Here the sample spans some 1,700,000 distinct CDR3 sequences, less than 40% being singletons. The source material was cord blood. The receptors originated from a newborn girl in good health.

This chain uses TRBV11-2 with TRBJ2-7, with D hard to call. V lost 5 bases, J lost 4 bases, and 9 bases lay in between. CDR1 and CDR2 (germline): SGHAT, FQNNGV. The CDR3 totals 12 residues. This CDR3 is CASSPLHYEQYF. The CDR3 coding sequence is TGTGCCAGCAGCCCGTTACATTACGAGCAGTACTTC. Looking up the rest from reference TRBV11-2 and TRBJ2-7 gives the full variable domain: EAGVAQSPRYKIIEKRQSVAFWCNPISGHATLYWYQQILGQGPKLLIQFQNNGVVDDSQLPKDRFSAERLKGVDSTLKIQPAKLEDSAVYLCASSPLHYEQYFGPGTRLTVT.

The chain employs TRBV12-3 or TRBV12-4 and TRBJ2-3; no reliable D call. The V end was cut by 2 bases, the J end by 6 bases, with 15 bases between. The CDR3 covers 15 residues. The CDR3 coding sequence is TGTGCCAGCAGTTTATCCGCAAGGCTTGGGGATACGCAGTATTTT. Protein sequence: CASSLSARLGDTQYF.

In this sample, this clonotype turned up a few times. The rearrangement joins TRBV5-1 to TRBJ1-1, with 9 nucleotides matching TRBD1. With V trimmed by 4 bases and J by 5 bases, 6 bases remained unmatched. The germline gives CDR1 SGHRS, CDR2 YFSETQ. CDR3 length: 14 residues. CDR3 nucleotide sequence: TGCGCCAGCAGCCCAGGGACAGGGTGGACTGAAGCTTTCTTT. Its protein is CASSPGTGWTEAFF. Looking up the rest from reference TRBV5-1 and TRBJ1-1 gives the full variable domain: KAGVTQTPRYLIKTRGQQVTLSCSPISGHRSVSWYQQTPGQGLQFLFEYFSETQRNKGNFPGRFSGRQFSNSRSEMNVSTLELGDSALYLCASSPGTGWTEAFFGQGTRLTVV.

This clonotype was observed once. J is TRBJ1-5 and V is TRBV2; TRBD1 matches at 7 bases. J lost 3 bases, V lost 6 bases, and 8 bases had no gene match. The CDR3 is 15 residues long. The germline V gene has CDR1 SNHLY and CDR2 FYNNEI. Here the CDR3 reads CASREQTGPNQPQHF. DNA for the CDR3: TGTGCCAGCAGGGAGCAGACAGGGCCCAATCAGCCCCAGCATTTT.

The rearrangement uses TRBV7-2 and TRBJ1-2, with 8 bases matching TRBD1. This CDR3 has 13 amino acids. Germline CDR1 reads SGHTA; CDR2 reads FQGNSA. Trimming removed 4 bases from V and 7 bases from J; junction bases left unmatched: 5. CDR3 bases: TGTGCCAGCAGCTCGGACAGGGTGGTTGGCTACACCTTC. Its translation: CASSSDRVVGYTF.